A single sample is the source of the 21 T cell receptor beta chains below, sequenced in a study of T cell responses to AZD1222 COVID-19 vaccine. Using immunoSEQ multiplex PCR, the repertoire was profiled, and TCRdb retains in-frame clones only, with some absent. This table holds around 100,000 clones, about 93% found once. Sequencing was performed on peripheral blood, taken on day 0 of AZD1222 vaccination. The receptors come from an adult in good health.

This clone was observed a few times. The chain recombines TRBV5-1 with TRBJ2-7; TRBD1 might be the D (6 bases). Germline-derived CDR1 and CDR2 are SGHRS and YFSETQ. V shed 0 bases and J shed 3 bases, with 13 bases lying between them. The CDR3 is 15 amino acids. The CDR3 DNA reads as TGCGCCAGCAGCTTGGCACAGGGATTAAACTACGAGCAGTACTTC. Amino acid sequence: CASSLAQGLNYEQYF.

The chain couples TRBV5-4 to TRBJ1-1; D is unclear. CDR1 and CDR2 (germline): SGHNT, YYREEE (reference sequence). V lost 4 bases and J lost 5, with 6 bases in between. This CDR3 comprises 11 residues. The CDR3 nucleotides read TGTGCCAGCAGCCTAGGTACTGAAGCTTTCTTT. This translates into CASSLGTEAFF.

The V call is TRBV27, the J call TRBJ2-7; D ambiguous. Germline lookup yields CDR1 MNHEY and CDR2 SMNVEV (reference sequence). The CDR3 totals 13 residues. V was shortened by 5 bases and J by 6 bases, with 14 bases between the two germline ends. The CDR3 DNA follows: TGTGCCAGCAGTGAAGTGGGAAGCTCCGAGCAGTACTTC. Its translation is CASSEVGSSEQYF.

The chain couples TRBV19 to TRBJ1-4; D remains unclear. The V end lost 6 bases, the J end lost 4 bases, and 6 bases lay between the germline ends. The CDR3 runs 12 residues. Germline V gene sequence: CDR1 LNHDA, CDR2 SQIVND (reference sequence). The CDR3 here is CASRQHNEKLFF. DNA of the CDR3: TGTGCCAGTAGACAGCATAATGAAAAACTGTTTTTT.

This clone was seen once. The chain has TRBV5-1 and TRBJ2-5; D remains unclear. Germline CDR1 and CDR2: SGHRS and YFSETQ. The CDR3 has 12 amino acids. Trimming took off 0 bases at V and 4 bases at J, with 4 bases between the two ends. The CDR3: CASSLGRETQYF. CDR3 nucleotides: TGCGCCAGCAGCTTGGGGAGAGAGACCCAGTACTTC.

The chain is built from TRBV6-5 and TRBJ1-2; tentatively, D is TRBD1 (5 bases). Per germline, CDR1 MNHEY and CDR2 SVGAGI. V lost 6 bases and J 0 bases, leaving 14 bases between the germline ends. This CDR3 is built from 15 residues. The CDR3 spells CASSVRDHSNYGYTF. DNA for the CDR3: TGTGCCAGCAGCGTCAGGGACCATTCTAACTATGGCTACACCTTC.

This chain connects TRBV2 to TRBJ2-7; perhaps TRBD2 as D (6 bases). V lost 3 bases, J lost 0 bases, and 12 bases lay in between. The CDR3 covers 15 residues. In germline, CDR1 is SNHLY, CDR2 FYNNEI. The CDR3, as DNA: TGTGCCAGCAGTGAGGAGGGTGGGAGCTCCTACGAGCAGTACTTC. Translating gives CASSEEGGSSYEQYF.

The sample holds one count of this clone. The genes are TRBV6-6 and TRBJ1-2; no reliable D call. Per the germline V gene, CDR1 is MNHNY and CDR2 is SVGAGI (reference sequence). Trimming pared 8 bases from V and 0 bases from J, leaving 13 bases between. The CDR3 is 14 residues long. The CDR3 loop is CASVAGASNYGYTF. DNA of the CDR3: TGTGCCAGCGTGGCAGGAGCCTCTAACTATGGCTACACCTTC.

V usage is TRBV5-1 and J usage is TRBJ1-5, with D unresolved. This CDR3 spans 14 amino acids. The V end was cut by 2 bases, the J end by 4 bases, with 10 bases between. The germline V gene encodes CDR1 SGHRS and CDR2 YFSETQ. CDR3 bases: TGCGCCAGCAGCTTCGGGCCTGGGAATCAGCCCCAGCATTTT. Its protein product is CASSFGPGNQPQHF.

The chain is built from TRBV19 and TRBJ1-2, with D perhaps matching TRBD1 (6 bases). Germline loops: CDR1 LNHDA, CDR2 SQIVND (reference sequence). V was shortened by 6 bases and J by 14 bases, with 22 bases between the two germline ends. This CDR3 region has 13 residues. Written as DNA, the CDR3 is TGTGCCAGTAGCCCGACACAGGGAAGTTTTTGGACCTTC. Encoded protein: CASSPTQGSFWTF.

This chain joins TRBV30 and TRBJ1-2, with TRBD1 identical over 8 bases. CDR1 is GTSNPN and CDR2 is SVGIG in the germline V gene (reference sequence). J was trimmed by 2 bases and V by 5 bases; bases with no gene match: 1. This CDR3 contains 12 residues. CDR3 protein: CAWGQGNYGYTF. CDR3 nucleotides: TGTGCCTGGGGACAGGGAAACTATGGCTACACCTTC.

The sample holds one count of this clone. The CDR3 coding sequence is TGTGCCAGCAGCCAAAAGCGGGGGGGCGAGGAGACCCAGTACTTC. Its translation is CASSQKRGGEETQYF. The rearrangement uses TRBV3-1 (or the pseudogene TRBV3-2) and TRBJ2-5, with TRBD2 matching over 10 bases. The CDR3 totals 15 residues. After removal of 2 bases from V and 5 bases from J, the junction contained 5 bases not matched to a gene. Germline-derived CDR1 and CDR2 are LGHDT and YNNKEL (reference sequence).

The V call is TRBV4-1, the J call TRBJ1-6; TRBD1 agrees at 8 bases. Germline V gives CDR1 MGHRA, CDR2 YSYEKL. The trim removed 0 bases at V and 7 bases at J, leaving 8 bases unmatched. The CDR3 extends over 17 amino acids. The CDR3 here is CASSQDGQGAQNSPLHF. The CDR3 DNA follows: TGCGCCAGCAGCCAAGACGGGCAGGGGGCGCAAAATTCACCCCTCCACTTT.

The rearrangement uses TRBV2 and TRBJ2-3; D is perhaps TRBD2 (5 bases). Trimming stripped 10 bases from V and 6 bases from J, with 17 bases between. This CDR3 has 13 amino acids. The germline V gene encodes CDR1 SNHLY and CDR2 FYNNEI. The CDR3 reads CATLKRLTDTQYF. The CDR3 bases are TGTGCCACCCTAAAGCGGCTCACGGATACGCAGTATTTT.

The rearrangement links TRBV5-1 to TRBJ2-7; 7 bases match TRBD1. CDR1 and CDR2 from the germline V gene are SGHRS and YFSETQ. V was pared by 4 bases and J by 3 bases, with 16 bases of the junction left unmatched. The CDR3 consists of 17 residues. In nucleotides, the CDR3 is TGCGCCAGCAGCCCAGAGCCCTGGACAGGAGCCCTCTACGAGCAGTACTTC. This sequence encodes CASSPEPWTGALYEQYF.

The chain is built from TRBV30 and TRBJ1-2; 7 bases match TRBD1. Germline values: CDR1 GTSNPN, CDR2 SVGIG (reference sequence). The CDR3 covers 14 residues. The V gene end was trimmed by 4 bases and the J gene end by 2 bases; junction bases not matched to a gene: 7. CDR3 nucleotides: TGTGCCTGGAATGGCGGCAGGGGGAACTATGGCTACACCTTC. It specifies CAWNGGRGNYGYTF.

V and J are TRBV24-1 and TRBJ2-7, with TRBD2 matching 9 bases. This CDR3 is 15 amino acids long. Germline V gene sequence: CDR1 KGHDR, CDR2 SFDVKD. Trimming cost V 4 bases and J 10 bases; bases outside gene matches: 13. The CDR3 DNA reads TGTGCCACCAGTGACCCTAGGTCGACTAGCGGAACACAGTACTTC. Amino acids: CATSDPRSTSGTQYF.

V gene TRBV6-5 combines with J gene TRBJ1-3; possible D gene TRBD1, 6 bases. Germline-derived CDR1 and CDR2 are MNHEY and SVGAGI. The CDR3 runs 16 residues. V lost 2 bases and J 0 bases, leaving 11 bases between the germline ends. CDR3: CASSYDRPVSGNTIYF. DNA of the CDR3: TGTGCCAGCAGTTACGACAGGCCGGTCTCTGGAAACACCATATATTTT.

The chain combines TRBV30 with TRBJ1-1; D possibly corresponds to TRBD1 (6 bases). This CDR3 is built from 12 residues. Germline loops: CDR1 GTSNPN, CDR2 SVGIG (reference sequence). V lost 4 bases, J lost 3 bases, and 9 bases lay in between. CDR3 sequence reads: CAWTQGYTEAFF. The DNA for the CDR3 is TGTGCCTGGACACAGGGATACACTGAAGCTTTCTTT.

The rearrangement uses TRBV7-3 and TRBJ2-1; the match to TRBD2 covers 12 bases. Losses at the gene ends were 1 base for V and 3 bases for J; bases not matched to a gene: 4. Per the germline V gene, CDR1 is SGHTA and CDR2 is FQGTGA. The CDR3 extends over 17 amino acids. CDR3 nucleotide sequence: TGTGCCAGCAGCTTAATCCCTAGCGGGGGGGTCTACAATGAGCAGTTCTTC. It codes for CASSLIPSGGVYNEQFF.

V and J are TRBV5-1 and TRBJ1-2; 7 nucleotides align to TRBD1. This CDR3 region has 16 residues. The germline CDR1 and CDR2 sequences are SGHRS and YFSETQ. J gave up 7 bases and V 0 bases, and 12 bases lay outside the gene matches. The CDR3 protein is CASSLEQGRLSTGYTF. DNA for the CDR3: TGCGCCAGCAGCTTGGAACAGGGGCGGCTTTCGACTGGCTACACCTTC.